Each of the 30 T cell receptor beta chains below was sequenced from the same sample in a study of T cell responses to AZD1222 COVID-19 vaccine. Sequenced by immunoSEQ multiplex PCR; TCRdb stores in-frame clones only, minus some. The sample lists 170,000 or so clones; 90% to 95% were seen once. Source: peripheral blood, taken 28 days after the second dose of the MenACWY control vaccine. Every receptor here comes from an adult who received the MenACWY meningococcal vaccine as a control.

The chain is built from TRBV4-1 and TRBJ1-5; no clear D. Trimming stripped 1 base from V and 7 bases from J, with 14 bases between. Germline CDR1 reads MGHRA; CDR2 reads YSYEKL. This CDR3 has 15 amino acids. DNA of the CDR3: TGCGCCAGCAGCCAAGGACATTCGGAAATCCAGCCCCAGCATTTT. This codes for CASSQGHSEIQPQHF.

The chain employs TRBV30 and TRBJ1-5, with D possibly matching TRBD1 (5 bases). This CDR3 is 15 amino acids long. Germline CDR1 and CDR2: GTSNPN and SVGIG (reference sequence). V was pared by 0 bases and J by 4 bases, with 13 bases between. In nucleotides, the CDR3 is TGTGCCTGGAGTGTGGGGCATCCTGGGAATCAGCCCCAGCATTTT. It codes for CAWSVGHPGNQPQHF.

This chain uses TRBV4-2 with TRBJ2-5; TRBD2 matches at 12 bases. Germline assignment: CDR1 LGHNA and CDR2 YNFKEQ. The V gene end was trimmed by 0 bases and the J gene end by 0 bases; junction bases not matched to a gene: 5. The CDR3 is made up of 18 amino acids. The CDR3 nucleotides read TGTGCCAGCAGCCAAGATGGAGGGACTAGCGGGTACCAAGAGACCCAGTACTTC. Its protein product is CASSQDGGTSGYQETQYF.

In its sample, this clone was seen a few times. The V and J genes are TRBV7-8 and TRBJ1-1; D is ambiguous. Trimming stripped 2 bases from V and 2 bases from J, with 12 bases between. This CDR3 has 15 amino acids. In germline, CDR1 is SGHVS, CDR2 FQNEAQ. CDR3 sequence (DNA): TGTGCCAGCAGCTTAATGGGTCAGCTAAACACTGAAGCTTTCTTT. Translating gives CASSLMGQLNTEAFF.

This chain connects TRBV2 to TRBJ1-4; weak D call: TRBD1 (6 bases). Germline CDR1 is SNHLY and CDR2 is FYNNEI. This CDR3 has 15 amino acids. The V and J ends lost 6 bases and 5 bases respectively, with 16 bases between them. In nucleotides, the CDR3 is TGTGCCAGCAGGAAAGGTGGGCAGGGGAATGAAAAACTGTTTTTT. Translating gives CASRKGGQGNEKLFF.

The gene calls are TRBV4-2 and TRBJ1-2; possible D gene TRBD1, 6 bases. This CDR3 has 16 residues. The V and J ends lost 0 bases and 4 bases respectively, with 15 bases between them. Germline V lookup: CDR1 LGHNA, CDR2 YNFKEQ. The CDR3 reads CASSQEGDTQTYGYTF. CDR3 in DNA: TGTGCCAGCAGCCAAGAAGGGGACACCCAGACCTATGGCTACACCTTC.

V is TRBV5-1 and J is TRBJ1-4; the D gene is possibly TRBD1 (6 bases). This CDR3 is 15 amino acids long. Trimming removed 6 bases from V and 5 bases from J, with 17 bases in between. From germline, CDR1 is SGHRS and CDR2 YFSETQ. The CDR3 protein is CASTPMGAENEKLFF. The CDR3, as DNA: TGCGCCAGCACCCCGATGGGGGCTGAGAATGAAAAACTGTTTTTT.

The genes are TRBV5-1 and TRBJ2-7; 9 nucleotides agree with TRBD1. CDR3 length: 15 amino acids. Germline CDR1 SGHRS, CDR2 YFSETQ. The J segment lost 3 bases and the V segment lost 0 bases, leaving 4 bases of the junction unmatched. CDR3 residues: CASSLGGTGNYEQYF. CDR3 bases: TGCGCCAGCAGCTTGGGGGGGACAGGGAACTACGAGCAGTACTTC.

The chain links TRBV19 to TRBJ1-1, with 9 nucleotides matching TRBD1. The J segment lost 12 bases and the V segment lost 6 bases, leaving 8 bases of the junction unmatched. The germline gives CDR1 LNHDA, CDR2 SQIVND (reference sequence). The CDR3 contains 12 residues. DNA of the CDR3: TGTGCCAGTAGCCCTGGGACAGGGAGGTCTTTCTTT. Protein product: CASSPGTGRSFF.

The chain uses TRBV11-2 and TRBJ1-1; 7 bases are shared with TRBD1. Germline CDR1 is SGHAT and CDR2 is FQNNGV. V gave up 4 bases and J gave up 10 bases; unmatched junction bases: 15. The CDR3 covers 15 residues. CDR3 protein: CASSSRLDRSGAAFF. CDR3 bases: TGTGCCAGCAGCTCGAGGTTGGACAGGTCGGGGGCAGCTTTCTTT.

The rearrangement joins TRBV7-9 to TRBJ2-5, with D hard to call. CDR3 length: 17 residues. V dropped 2 bases and J dropped 4 bases, with 20 bases sitting between them. CDR1 and CDR2 from the germline V gene are SEHNR and FQNEAQ (reference sequence). CDR3 in amino acids: CASSLFEQWNPRETQYF. CDR3 in DNA: TGTGCCAGCAGCTTATTCGAACAATGGAATCCCAGAGAGACCCAGTACTTC.

V usage is TRBV28 and J usage is TRBJ1-5; D call uncertain. This CDR3 comprises 14 residues. CDR1 and CDR2 from the germline V gene are MDHEN and SYDVKM. The V gene lost 2 bases and the J gene lost 2 bases, with 7 bases spanning the gap. The CDR3 spells CASSLPLGNQPQHF. The CDR3 DNA follows: TGTGCCAGCAGTTTACCCCTGGGCAATCAGCCCCAGCATTTT.

The genes are TRBV20-1 and TRBJ1-5; D perhaps matches TRBD1 (5 bases). Per the germline V gene, CDR1 is DFQATT and CDR2 is SNEGSKA (reference sequence). This CDR3 spans 11 amino acids. V lost 6 bases and J 11 bases, leaving 14 bases between the germline ends. CDR3 amino acids: CSAPGPGAQHF. CDR3 in DNA: TGCAGTGCGCCGGGACCTGGGGCCCAGCATTTT.

The sample holds one count of this clone. This rearrangement joins TRBV28 to TRBJ1-1; 8 bases fit TRBD1. The V gene end was trimmed by 6 bases and the J gene end by 1 base; junction bases not matched to a gene: 1. CDR3 size: 13 residues. Germline loops: CDR1 MDHEN, CDR2 SYDVKM. In nucleotides, the CDR3 is TGTGCCAGCAGCCAGGGGGCGAACACTGAAGCTTTCTTT. It yields the protein CASSQGANTEAFF.

The chain employs TRBV6-1 and TRBJ1-2; the D is unclear. Germline loops: CDR1 MNHNS, CDR2 SASEGT. This CDR3 has 12 amino acids. Trimming shortened V by 2 bases and J by 4 bases, and 5 bases separated the two germline ends. The DNA for the CDR3 is TGTGCCAGCAGTGAACCGACCTATGGCTACACCTTC. It is translated as CASSEPTYGYTF.

The V and J genes are TRBV6-5 and TRBJ1-2, with D maybe TRBD1 (5 bases). Trimming took 0 bases from V and 4 from J, leaving 9 bases between them. Germline V gene data show CDR1 as MNHEY and CDR2 as SVGAGI. There are 14 residues in the CDR3. The CDR3 DNA reads as TGTGCCAGCAGTTACTCGAGGGGTTCCTATGGCTACACCTTC. Its translation: CASSYSRGSYGYTF.

V and J are TRBV5-6 and TRBJ1-6; the D gene is possibly TRBD1 (5 bases). The CDR3 length is 15 residues. V lost 4 bases and J 7 bases, leaving 15 bases between the germline ends. Germline V lookup: CDR1 SGHDT, CDR2 YYEEEE. The CDR3 DNA follows: TGTGCCAGCAGCCCGCGACAGACCCTGAATTCACCCCTCCACTTT. Amino acids: CASSPRQTLNSPLHF.

V and J are TRBV6-1 and TRBJ1-2; 7 positions agree with TRBD1. The ends lost 2 bases at V and 3 bases at J; junction bases unmatched: 9. The CDR3 runs to 16 residues. CDR1 and CDR2 (germline): MNHNS, SASEGT. This CDR3 is CASSEMGQPKYYGYTF. CDR3 in DNA: TGTGCCAGCAGTGAAATGGGACAGCCTAAATACTATGGCTACACCTTC.

The chain links TRBV30 to TRBJ1-2; D unclear. The germline V and J ends were trimmed by 8 bases and 4 bases, with 14 bases remaining between them. CDR1 is GTSNPN, CDR2 SVGIG, per germline (reference sequence). The CDR3 spans 12 residues. CDR3 in amino acids: CAATGPSYGYTF. CDR3 coding DNA: TGTGCCGCTACGGGTCCCAGCTATGGCTACACCTTC.

The CDR3 sequence: CASSAQGAYGYTF. As DNA, the CDR3 is TGCGCCAGCAGCGCGCAGGGAGCCTATGGCTACACCTTC. The chain recombines TRBV5-1 with TRBJ1-2; D perhaps matches TRBD1 (5 bases). CDR3 length: 13 amino acids. V was shortened by 4 bases and J by 4 bases, with 11 bases between the two germline ends. CDR1 and CDR2 from the germline V gene are SGHRS and YFSETQ.

The V gene is TRBV6-5, the J gene TRBJ1-1, with TRBD1 as a possible D gene (6 bases). The CDR3 length is 14 residues. The V and J ends lost 10 bases and 1 base respectively, with 16 bases between them. Looked up from germline, CDR1 is MNHEY and CDR2 is SVGAGI. The DNA for the CDR3 is TGTGCCATCTTACCGGGGGGCCGGAACACTGAAGCTTTCTTT. Translated, it gives CAILPGGRNTEAFF.

This chain uses TRBV28 with TRBJ1-6; TRBD1 matches 9 bases. CDR3 length: 17 residues. The V segment lost 1 base and the J segment 9 bases; nucleotides outside the gene matches: 10. In germline, CDR1 is MDHEN, CDR2 SYDVKM. CDR3 sequence (DNA): TGTGCCAGCAGTTTATCTTCTTTGGGGACAGGGACTTCACCCCTCCACTTT. Its translation is CASSLSSLGTGTSPLHF. The whole variable domain, remainder taken from reference TRBV28 and TRBJ1-6, is DVKVTQSSRYLVKRTGEKVFLECVQDMDHENMFWYRQDPGLGLRLIYFSYDVKMKEKGDIPEGYSVSREKKERFSLILESASTNQTSMYLCASSLSSLGTGTSPLHFGNGTRLTVT.

This rearrangement joins TRBV5-8 to TRBJ1-1, with D perhaps matching TRBD1 (6 bases). V was clipped by 4 bases and J by 4 bases, with 14 bases between them. Germline CDR1 is SGHTS and CDR2 is YDEGEE. CDR3 length equals 14 residues. Here the CDR3 DNA reads TGTGCCAGCAGCAAGGGGGGGGGTCCCACTGAAGCTTTCTTT. Amino acid sequence: CASSKGGGPTEAFF.

The CDR3 nucleotides are TGTGCCAGTATTCGGACGGGAAACACTGAAGCTTTCTTT. This encodes CASIRTGNTEAFF. J is TRBJ1-1 and V is TRBV19; D call uncertain. The CDR3 has 13 residues. Trimming removed 7 bases at V and 2 bases at J, with 11 bases between. Germline V gene data show CDR1 as LNHDA and CDR2 as SQIVND (reference sequence).

The rearrangement joins TRBV7-2 to TRBJ2-3, with 8 bases aligning to TRBD2. The CDR3 is 17 amino acids. The germline gives CDR1 SGHTA, CDR2 FQGNSA. The junction had 9 bases not matched to a gene; V was cut back by 4 bases and J by 0 bases. The CDR3 nucleotides are TGTGCCAGCAGCTCCCATCGGGGGGGGTCTAGCACAGATACGCAGTATTTT. Its protein product is CASSSHRGGSSTDTQYF.

The chain uses TRBV2 and TRBJ2-1, with D possibly matching TRBD1 (5 bases). The CDR3 length is 14 residues. V gave up 2 bases and J gave up 8 bases, with 13 bases separating them. The germline CDR1 and CDR2 sequences are SNHLY and FYNNEI. CDR3 protein: CASSESARVDEQFF. Written as DNA, the CDR3 is TGTGCCAGCAGTGAATCGGCCAGGGTCGATGAGCAGTTCTTC.

The CDR3 protein is CASSFSGSYEQYF. In DNA form, the CDR3 reads TGTGCCAGCAGCTTTAGCGGCTCCTACGAGCAGTACTTC. The chain has TRBV5-4 and TRBJ2-7; perhaps TRBD2 as D (6 bases). Germline-derived CDR1 and CDR2 are SGHNT and YYREEE (reference sequence). The ends were cut back, 2 bases at V and 0 bases at J, with 6 bases in the middle. This CDR3 region has 13 residues.

The chain combines TRBV19 with TRBJ1-2; TRBD1 matches at 9 bases. Losses at the gene ends were 4 bases for V and 2 bases for J; bases not matched to a gene: 8. The length of the CDR3 is 16 residues. CDR1 LNHDA and CDR2 SQIVND come from the germline V gene (reference sequence). The CDR3 coding sequence is TGTGCCAGTAGTAGGGGGACAGGGACCGCAAACTATGGCTACACCTTC. As protein: CASSRGTGTANYGYTF.

CDR3 amino acids: CASSPMTENTEAFF. The CDR3 DNA reads as TGTGCCAGCAGCCCCATGACAGAGAACACTGAAGCTTTCTTT. This chain uses TRBV7-6 with TRBJ1-1, with a tentative D call TRBD1 (5 bases). Germline CDR1 SGHVS, CDR2 FNYEAQ. Trimming pared 5 bases from V and 1 base from J, leaving 11 bases between. The CDR3 sequence is 14 residues long.

The CDR3 region has the DNA TGTGCCAGTAGTATGAGGCGGGAAAATGAGCAGTTCTTC. Protein sequence: CASSMRRENEQFF. The chain combines TRBV19 with TRBJ2-1, with a possible D match to TRBD2 (6 bases). Germline values: CDR1 LNHDA, CDR2 SQIVND (reference sequence). Trimming pared 3 bases from V and 7 bases from J, leaving 10 bases between. The CDR3 runs 13 residues.